The present T cell receptor beta chain was sequenced within a study of PD-1 blockade in classical Hodgkin lymphoma. Study outcomes and limitations: Lower baseline TCR diversity was reported for newly diagnosed patients than for healthy donors. Still unresolved is the cause of the repertoire differences, which may be disease activity or prior therapy.

Data came from immunoSEQ multiplex PCR; TCRdb stores just in-frame clones and leaves some out. The data contain roughly 9,900 clones, approximately 69% of them singletons. Turning to this clone: Its target is not known.

Germline V gene sequence: CDR1 WSHSY, CDR2 SAAADI. This CDR3 is built from 14 residues. V lost 5 bases and J 7 bases, leaving 15 bases between the germline ends. Time point reported: cycle 4 day 1 (C4D1), after less than 7 weeks of nivolumab. Autologous stem cell transplantation was followed by relapse in every patient, and brentuximab vedotin exposure varied. Isolation of CD8+ T cells from thawed PBMCs used magnetic negative selection. This material consisted of CD8+ T cells from blood, taken before the fourth cycle of nivolumab. This receptor was taken from a human donor with classical Hodgkin lymphoma. This chain connects TRBV10-2 to TRBJ1-5, with a tentative D call TRBD1 (5 bases). The CDR3 DNA follows: TGCGCCAGCAGTCAGACAGTGGCCGGCCAGCCCCAGCATTTT. Translated: CASSQTVAGQPQHF.